The T cell receptor beta chain described here comes from a study of T cells expressing NK-cell markers. UMIs accompanied the 5'RACE template switching by which TCR beta cDNA was made. TCRdb reanalyzed the 5' RACE reads and collapses them to one entry per CDR3 protein, without DNA. The data include approximately 460,000 distinct CDR3 sequences; the top ten clones carry 7.3%. Germline CDR1 and CDR2: DFQATT and SNEGSKA (reference sequence). The CDR3 runs to 17 residues. The specimen sequenced was blood T cells: a sorted CD56 or NKG2C T cell subset, CD4+ or CD8+ T cells, or bulk PBMC T cells (not recorded which). This sequence joins TRBV20-1 and TRBJ2-1; the D gene TCRdb calls, TRBD2, cannot be checked with no DNA. The sequence was obtained from a woman between 18 and 70 years old in good health. CDR3 loop: CSAGRAGGPSSYNEQFF.